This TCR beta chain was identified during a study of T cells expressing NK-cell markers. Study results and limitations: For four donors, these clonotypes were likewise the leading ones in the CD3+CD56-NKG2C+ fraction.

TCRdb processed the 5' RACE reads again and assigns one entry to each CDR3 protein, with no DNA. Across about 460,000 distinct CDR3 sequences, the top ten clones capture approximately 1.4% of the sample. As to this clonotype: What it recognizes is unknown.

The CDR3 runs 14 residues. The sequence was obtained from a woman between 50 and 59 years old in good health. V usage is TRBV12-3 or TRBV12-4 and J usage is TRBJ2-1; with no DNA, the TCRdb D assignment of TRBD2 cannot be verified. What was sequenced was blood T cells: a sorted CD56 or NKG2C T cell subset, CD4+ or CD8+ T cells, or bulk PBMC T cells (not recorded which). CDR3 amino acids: CASSLSGRAGEQFF.